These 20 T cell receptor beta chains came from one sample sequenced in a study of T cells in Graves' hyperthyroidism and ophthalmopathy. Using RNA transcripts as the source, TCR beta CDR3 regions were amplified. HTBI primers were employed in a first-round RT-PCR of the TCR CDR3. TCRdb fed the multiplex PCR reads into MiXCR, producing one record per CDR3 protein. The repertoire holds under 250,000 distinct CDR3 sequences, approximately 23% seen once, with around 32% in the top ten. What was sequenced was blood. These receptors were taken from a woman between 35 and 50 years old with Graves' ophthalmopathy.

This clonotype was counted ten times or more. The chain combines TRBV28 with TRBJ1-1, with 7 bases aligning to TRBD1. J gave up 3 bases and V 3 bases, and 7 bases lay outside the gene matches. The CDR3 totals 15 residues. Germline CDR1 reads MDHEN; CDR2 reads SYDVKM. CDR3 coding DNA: TGTGCCAGCAGTTTTGGGCAGGGGGAATACACTGAAGCTTTCTTT. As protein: CASSFGQGEYTEAFF.

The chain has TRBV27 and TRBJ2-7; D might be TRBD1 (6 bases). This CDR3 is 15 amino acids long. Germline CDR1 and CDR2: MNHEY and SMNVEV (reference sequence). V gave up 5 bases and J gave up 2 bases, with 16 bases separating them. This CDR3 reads CASSANQGLTYEQYF. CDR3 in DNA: TGTGCCAGCAGTGCGAACCAGGGGCTCACCTACGAGCAGTACTTC.

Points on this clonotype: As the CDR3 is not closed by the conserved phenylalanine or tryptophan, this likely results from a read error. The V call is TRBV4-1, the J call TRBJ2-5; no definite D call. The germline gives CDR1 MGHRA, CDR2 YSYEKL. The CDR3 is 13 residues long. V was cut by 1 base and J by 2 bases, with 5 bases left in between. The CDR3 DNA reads TGCGCCAGCAGCCAAGTTGTTCAAGAGACCCAGTACCTC. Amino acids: CASSQVVQETQYL.

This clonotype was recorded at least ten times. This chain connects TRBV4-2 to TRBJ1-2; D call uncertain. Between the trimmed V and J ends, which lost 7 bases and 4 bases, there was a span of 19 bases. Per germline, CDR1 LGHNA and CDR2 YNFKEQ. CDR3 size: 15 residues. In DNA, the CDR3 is TGTGCCAGCAACCCTCGCGGCGAAGGTCCCTATGGCTACACCTTC. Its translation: CASNPRGEGPYGYTF.

The DNA for the CDR3 is TGTGCCAGCAGTTTAGACTCGACAGGGTCGAACACTGAAGCTTTCTTT. Translated, it gives CASSLDSTGSNTEAFF. This chain links TRBV6-5 with TRBJ1-1; 7 nucleotides agree with TRBD1. The CDR3 has 16 residues. The V segment lost 4 bases and the J segment 1 base; nucleotides outside the gene matches: 9. Germline V lookup: CDR1 MNHEY, CDR2 SVGAGI.

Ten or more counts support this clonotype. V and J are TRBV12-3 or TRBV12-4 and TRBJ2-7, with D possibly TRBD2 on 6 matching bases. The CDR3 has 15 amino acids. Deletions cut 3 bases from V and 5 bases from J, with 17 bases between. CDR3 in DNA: TGTGCCAGCAGTTTTGACGGGAGTCGGAGGAACGAGCAGTACTTC. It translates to CASSFDGSRRNEQYF.

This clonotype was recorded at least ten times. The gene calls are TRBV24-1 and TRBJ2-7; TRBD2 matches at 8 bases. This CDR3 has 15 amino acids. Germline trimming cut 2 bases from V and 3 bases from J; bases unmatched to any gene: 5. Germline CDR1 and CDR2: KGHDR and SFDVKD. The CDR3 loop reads CATSDSRTSSYEQYF. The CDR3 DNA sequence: TGTGCCACCAGTGATTCGAGGACTAGCAGCTACGAGCAGTACTTC.

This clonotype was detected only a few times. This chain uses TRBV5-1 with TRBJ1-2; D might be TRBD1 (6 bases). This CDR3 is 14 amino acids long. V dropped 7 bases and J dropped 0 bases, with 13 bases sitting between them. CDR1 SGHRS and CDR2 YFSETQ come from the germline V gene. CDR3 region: CASAMGTTNYGYTF. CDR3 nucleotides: TGCGCCAGCGCCATGGGGACAACTAACTATGGCTACACCTTC. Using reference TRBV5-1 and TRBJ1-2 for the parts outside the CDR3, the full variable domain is KAGVTQTPRYLIKTRGQQVTLSCSPISGHRSVSWYQQTPGQGLQFLFEYFSETQRNKGNFPGRFSGRQFSNSRSEMNVSTLELGDSALYLCASAMGTTNYGYTFGSGTRLTVV.

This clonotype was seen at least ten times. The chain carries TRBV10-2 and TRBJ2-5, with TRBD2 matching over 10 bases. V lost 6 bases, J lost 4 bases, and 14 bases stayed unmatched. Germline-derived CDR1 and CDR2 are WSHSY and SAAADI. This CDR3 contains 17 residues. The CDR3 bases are TGCGCCAGCAGCAGGGCTCGGGCTAGCGGGAGTGGAGAGACCCAGTACTTC. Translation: CASSRARASGSGETQYF.

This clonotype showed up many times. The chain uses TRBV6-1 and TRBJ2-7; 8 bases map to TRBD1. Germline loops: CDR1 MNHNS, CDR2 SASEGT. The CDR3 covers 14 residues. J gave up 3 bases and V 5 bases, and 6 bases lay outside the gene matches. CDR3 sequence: CASSKDRVDYEQYF. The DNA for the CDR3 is TGTGCCAGCAGTAAGGACAGGGTTGACTACGAGCAGTACTTC.

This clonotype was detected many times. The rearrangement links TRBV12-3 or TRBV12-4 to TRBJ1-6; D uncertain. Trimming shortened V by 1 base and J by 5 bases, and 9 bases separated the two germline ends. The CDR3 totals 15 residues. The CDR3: CASSLGPHHNSPLHF. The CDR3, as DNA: TGTGCCAGCAGTTTAGGGCCCCACCATAATTCACCCCTCCACTTT.

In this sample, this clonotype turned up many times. The DNA of the CDR3 is TGTGCCAGTAGTATGGCGGGACAGGGGGCCTACGAGCAGTACTTC. Amino acid sequence: CASSMAGQGAYEQYF. The chain uses TRBV19 and TRBJ2-7, with 11 bases identical to TRBD1. The V and J ends lost 3 bases and 2 bases, in that order; junction bases with no gene match: 3. The CDR3 has 15 residues. From germline, CDR1 is LNHDA and CDR2 SQIVND (reference sequence).

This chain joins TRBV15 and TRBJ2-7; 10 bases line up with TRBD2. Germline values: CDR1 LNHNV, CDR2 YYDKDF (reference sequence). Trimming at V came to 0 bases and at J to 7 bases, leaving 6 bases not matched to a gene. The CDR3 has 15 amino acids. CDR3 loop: CATSRESSGSREQYF. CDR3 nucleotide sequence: TGTGCCACCAGCAGAGAATCTAGCGGGAGCAGAGAGCAGTACTTC.

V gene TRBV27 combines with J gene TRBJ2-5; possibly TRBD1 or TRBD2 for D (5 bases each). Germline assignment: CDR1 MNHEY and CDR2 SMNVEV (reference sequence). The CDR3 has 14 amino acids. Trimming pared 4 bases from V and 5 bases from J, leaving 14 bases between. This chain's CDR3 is CASSSFGGRETQYF. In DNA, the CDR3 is TGTGCCAGCAGTTCGTTTGGGGGACGGGAGACCCAGTACTTC.

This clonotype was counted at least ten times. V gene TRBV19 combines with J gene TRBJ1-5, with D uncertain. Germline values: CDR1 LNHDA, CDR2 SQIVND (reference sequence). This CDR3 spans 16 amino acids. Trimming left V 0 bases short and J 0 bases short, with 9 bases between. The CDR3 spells CASSIDAEYSNQPQHF. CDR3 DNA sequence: TGTGCCAGTAGTATAGATGCGGAATATAGCAATCAGCCCCAGCATTTT.

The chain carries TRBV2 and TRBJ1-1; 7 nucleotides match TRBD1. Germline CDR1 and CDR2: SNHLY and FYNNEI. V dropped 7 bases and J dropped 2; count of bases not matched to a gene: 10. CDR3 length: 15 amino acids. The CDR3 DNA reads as TGTGCCAGCAAGTGGCAGGGGGGCGTTAACACTGAAGCTTTCTTT. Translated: CASKWQGGVNTEAFF. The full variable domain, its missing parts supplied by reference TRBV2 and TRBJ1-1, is EPEVTQTPSHQVTQMGQEVILRCVPISNHLYFYWYRQILGQKVEFLVSFYNNEISEKSEIFDDQFSVERPDGSNFTLKIRSTKLEDSAMYFCASKWQGGVNTEAFFGQGTRLTVV.

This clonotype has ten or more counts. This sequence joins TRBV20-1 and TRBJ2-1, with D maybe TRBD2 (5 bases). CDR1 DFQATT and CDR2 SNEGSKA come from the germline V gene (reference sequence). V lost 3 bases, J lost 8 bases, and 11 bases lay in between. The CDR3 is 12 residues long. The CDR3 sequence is CSASSPGYEQFF. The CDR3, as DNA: TGCAGTGCTAGTTCCCCGGGGTATGAGCAGTTCTTC.

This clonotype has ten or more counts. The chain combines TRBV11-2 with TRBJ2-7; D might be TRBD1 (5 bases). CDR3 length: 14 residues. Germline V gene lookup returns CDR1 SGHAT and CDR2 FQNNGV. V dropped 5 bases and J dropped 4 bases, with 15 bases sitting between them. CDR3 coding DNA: TGTGCCAGCAGCCCACAGGTGGGGCCTTACGAGCAGTACTTC. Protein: CASSPQVGPYEQYF.

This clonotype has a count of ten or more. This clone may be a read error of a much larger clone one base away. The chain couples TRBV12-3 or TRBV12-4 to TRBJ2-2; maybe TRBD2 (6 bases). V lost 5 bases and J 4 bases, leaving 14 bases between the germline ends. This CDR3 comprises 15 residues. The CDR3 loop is CASSEGLTTTGELFF. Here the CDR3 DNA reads TGTGCCAGCAGTGAGGGACTGACCACCACCGGGGAGCTGTTTTTT.

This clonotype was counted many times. CDR3 residues: CASSLQDPRTEAFF. CDR3 DNA sequence: TGTGCCAGCAGTTTACAGGATCCGAGGACTGAAGCTTTCTTT. The rearrangement joins TRBV28 to TRBJ1-1; D uncertain. V was clipped by 2 bases and J by 5 bases, with 12 bases between them. Germline V CDR1 and CDR2: MDHEN, SYDVKM. The CDR3 runs 14 residues.